This TCR beta chain was sequenced for a study of OX40 agonist ivuxolimab in advanced cancers. Repertoires were generated with immunoSEQ multiplex PCR, while TCRdb's copy carries only in-frame clones and drops some. The sample contains about 77,000 clones, about 85% of which appear only once. Study-wide points: CD4+ and CD8+ blood T cells expanded clonally by week 6 at 0.1 to 3.0 mg/kg. There were, on average, more expanded clones in CD8+ T cells than in CD4+.

About this clone: Its cognate antigen is unknown.

Germline loops: CDR1 MRHNA, CDR2 SNTAGT. Trimming stripped 9 bases from V and 5 bases from J, with 13 bases between. The CDR3 spans 13 residues. The receptor was derived from an adult with an advanced solid tumor such as melanoma, head and neck, liver or kidney cancer. The chain combines TRBV6-4 with TRBJ2-2, with D possibly being TRBD1 or TRBD2 (5 bases each). The material sequenced was CD4+ or CD8+ T cells sorted from blood, taken in a trial of the OX40 agonist ivuxolimab. The CDR3 region has the DNA TGTGCCAGGCAAGACAGCGGAACCGGGGAGCTGTTTTTT. Its protein product is CARQDSGTGELFF.